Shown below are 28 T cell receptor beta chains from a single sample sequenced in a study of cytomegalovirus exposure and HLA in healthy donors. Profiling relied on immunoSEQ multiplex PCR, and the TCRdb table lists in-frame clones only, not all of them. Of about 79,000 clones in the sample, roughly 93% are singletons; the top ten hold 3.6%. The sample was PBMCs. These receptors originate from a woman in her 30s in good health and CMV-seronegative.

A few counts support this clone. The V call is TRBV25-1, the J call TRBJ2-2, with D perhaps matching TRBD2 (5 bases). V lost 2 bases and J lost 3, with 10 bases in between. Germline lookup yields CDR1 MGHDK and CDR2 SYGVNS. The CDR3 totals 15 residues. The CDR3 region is CASSELAKDTGELFF. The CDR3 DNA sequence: TGTGCCAGCAGTGAACTAGCAAAGGACACCGGGGAGCTGTTTTTT.

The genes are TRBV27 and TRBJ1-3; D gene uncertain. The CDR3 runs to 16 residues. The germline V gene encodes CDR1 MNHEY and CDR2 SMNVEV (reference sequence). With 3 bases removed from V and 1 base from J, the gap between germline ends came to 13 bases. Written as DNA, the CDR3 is TGTGCCAGCAGTTTGGCGGGATTCGGGTCTGGAAACACCATATATTTT. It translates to CASSLAGFGSGNTIYF.

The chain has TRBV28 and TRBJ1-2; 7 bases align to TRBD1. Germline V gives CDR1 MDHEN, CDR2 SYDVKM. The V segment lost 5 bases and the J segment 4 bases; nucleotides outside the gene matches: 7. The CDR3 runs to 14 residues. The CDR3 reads CASSPGQAGYGYTF. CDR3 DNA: TGTGCCAGCAGTCCCGGACAGGCGGGCTATGGCTACACCTTC.

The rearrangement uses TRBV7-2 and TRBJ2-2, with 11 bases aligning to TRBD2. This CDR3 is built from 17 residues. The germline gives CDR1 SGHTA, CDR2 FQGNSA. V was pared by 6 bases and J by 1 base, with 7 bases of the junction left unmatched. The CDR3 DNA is TGTGCCAGCAGAACCCTCGGGACTAGCGGGAACACCGGGGAGCTGTTTTTT. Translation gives CASRTLGTSGNTGELFF.

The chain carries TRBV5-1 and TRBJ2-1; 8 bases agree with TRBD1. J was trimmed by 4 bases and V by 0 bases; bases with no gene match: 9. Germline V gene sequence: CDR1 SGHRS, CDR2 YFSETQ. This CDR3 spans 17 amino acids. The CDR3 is CASSLADGTGKYNEQFF. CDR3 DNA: TGCGCCAGCAGCTTGGCAGACGGGACAGGCAAATACAATGAGCAGTTCTTC.

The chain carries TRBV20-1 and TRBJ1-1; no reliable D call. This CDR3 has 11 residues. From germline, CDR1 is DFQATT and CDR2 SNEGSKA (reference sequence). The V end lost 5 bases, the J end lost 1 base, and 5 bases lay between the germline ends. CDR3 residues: CSAPQNTEAFF. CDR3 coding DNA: TGCAGTGCTCCACAGAACACTGAAGCTTTCTTT.

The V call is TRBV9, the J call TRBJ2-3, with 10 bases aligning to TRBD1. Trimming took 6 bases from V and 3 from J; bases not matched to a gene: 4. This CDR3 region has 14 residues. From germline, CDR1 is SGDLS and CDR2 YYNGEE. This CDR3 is CASNRDRGTDTQYF. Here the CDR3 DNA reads TGTGCCAGCAACCGGGACAGGGGTACAGATACGCAGTATTTT.

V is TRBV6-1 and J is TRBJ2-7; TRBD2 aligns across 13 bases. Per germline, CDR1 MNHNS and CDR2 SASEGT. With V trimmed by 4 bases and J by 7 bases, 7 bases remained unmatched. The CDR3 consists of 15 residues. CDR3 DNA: TGTGCCAGCAGTGCCGGACTAGCGGGGGTGGAAGAGCAGTACTTC. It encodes CASSAGLAGVEEQYF.

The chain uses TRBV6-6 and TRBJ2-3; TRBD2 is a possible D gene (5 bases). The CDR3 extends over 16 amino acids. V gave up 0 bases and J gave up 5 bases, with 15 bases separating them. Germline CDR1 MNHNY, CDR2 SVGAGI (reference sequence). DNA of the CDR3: TGTGCCAGCAGTTACTCAGCTAGAATCGGGATAGATACGCAGTATTTT. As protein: CASSYSARIGIDTQYF.

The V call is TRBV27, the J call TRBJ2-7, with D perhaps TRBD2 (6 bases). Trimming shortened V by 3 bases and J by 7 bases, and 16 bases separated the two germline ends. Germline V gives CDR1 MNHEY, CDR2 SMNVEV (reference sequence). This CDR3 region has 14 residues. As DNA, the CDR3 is TGTGCCAGCAGTTTGCGCGGCGGGGTTCGGGAGCAGTACTTC. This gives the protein CASSLRGGVREQYF.

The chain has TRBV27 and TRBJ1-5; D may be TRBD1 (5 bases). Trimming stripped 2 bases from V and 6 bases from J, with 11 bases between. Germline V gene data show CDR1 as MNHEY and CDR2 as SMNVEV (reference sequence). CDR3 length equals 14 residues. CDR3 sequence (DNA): TGTGCCAGCAGTTTACAGGGTATCGGTCAGCCCCAGCATTTT. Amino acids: CASSLQGIGQPQHF.

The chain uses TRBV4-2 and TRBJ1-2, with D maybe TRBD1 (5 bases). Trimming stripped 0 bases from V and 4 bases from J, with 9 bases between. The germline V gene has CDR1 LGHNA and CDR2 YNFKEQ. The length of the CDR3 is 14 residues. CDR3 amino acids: CASSQDRTSYGYTF. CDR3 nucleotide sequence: TGTGCCAGCAGCCAAGACAGGACATCCTATGGCTACACCTTC.

The CDR3 loop reads CASSFGQTTNEKLFF. CDR3 bases: TGTGCCAGCAGCTTTGGACAGACAACTAATGAAAAACTGTTTTTT. The chain uses TRBV7-6 and TRBJ1-4, with D possibly TRBD1 on 6 matching bases. The ends were cut back, 3 bases at V and 0 bases at J, with 8 bases in the middle. This CDR3 contains 15 residues. CDR1 SGHVS and CDR2 FNYEAQ come from the germline V gene.

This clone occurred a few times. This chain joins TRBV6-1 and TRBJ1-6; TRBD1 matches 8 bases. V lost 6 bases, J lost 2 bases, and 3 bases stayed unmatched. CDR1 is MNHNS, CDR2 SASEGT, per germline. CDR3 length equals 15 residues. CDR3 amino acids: CASSRGLTYNSPLHF. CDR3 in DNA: TGTGCCAGCAGCAGGGGGCTCACCTATAATTCACCCCTCCACTTT.

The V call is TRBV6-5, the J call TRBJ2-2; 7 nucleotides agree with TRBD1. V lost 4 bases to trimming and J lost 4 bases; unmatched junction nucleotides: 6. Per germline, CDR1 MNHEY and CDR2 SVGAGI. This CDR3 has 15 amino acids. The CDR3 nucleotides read TGTGCCAGCAGTTCCGACAGGGCGTCCACCGGGGAGCTGTTTTTT. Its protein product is CASSSDRASTGELFF.

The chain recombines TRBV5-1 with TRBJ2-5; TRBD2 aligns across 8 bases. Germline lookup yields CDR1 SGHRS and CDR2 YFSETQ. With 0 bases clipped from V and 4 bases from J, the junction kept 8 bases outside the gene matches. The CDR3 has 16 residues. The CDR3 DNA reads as TGCGCCAGCAGCTTGGTACCCACTAGCGGTACAGAGACCCAGTACTTC. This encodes CASSLVPTSGTETQYF.

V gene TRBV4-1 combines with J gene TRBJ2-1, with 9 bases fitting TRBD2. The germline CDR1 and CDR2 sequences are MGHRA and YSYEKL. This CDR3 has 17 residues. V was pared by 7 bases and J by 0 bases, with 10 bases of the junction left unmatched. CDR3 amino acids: CASNPYKTSGSYNEQFF. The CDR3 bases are TGCGCCAGCAACCCATATAAGACTAGCGGCTCCTACAATGAGCAGTTCTTC.

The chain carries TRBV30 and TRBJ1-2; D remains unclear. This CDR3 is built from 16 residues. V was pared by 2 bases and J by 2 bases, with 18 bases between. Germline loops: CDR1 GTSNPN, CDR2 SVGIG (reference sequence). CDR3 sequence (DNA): TGTGCCTGGAGTAGAGTTCCGGGGAGATCAAACTATGGCTACACCTTC. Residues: CAWSRVPGRSNYGYTF.

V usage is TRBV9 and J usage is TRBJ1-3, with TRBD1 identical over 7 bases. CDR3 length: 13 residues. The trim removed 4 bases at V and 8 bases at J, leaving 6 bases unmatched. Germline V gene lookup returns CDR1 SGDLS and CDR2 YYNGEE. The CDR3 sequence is CASSPGGSYTIYF. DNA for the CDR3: TGTGCCAGCAGCCCAGGGGGGAGTTACACCATATATTTT. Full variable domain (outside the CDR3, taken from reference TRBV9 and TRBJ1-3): DSGVTQTPKHLITATGQRVTLRCSPRSGDLSVYWYQQSLDQGLQFLIQYYNGEERAKGNILERFSAQQFPDLHSELNLSSLELGDSALYFCASSPGGSYTIYFGEGSWLTVV.

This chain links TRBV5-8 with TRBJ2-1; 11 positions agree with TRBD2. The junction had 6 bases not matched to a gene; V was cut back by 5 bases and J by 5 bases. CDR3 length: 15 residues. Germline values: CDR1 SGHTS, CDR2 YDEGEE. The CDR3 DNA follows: TGTGCCAGCAGGGTATCTAGCGGGAGGAACAATGAGCAGTTCTTC. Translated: CASRVSSGRNNEQFF.

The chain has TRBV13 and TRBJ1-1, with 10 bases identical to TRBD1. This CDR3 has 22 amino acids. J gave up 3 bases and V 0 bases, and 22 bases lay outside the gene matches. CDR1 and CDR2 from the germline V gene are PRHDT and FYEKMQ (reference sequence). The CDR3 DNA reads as TGTGCCAGCAGCTTAGGCCTAATAGGGGTCGACCGACAGGGGGCTTTGTACACTGAAGCTTTCTTT. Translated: CASSLGLIGVDRQGALYTEAFF.

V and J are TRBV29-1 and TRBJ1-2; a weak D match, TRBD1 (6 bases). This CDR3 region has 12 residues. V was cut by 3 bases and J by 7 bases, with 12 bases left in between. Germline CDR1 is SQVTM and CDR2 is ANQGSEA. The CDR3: CSVDEGVSGYTF. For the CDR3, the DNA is TGCAGCGTTGACGAGGGGGTTAGTGGCTACACCTTC.

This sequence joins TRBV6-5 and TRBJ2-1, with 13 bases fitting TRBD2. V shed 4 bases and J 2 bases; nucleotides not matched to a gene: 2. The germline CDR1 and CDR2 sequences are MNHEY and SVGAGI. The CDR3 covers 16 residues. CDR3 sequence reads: CASSWTSGGPYNEQFF. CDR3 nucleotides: TGTGCCAGCAGTTGGACTAGCGGGGGCCCCTACAATGAGCAGTTCTTC.

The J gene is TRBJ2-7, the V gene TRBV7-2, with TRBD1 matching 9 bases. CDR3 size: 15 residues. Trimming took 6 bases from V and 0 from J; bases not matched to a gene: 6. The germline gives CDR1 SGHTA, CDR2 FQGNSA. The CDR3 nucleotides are TGTGCCAGCAGACAGGGACAGGGCAGCTCCTACGAGCAGTACTTC. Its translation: CASRQGQGSSYEQYF.

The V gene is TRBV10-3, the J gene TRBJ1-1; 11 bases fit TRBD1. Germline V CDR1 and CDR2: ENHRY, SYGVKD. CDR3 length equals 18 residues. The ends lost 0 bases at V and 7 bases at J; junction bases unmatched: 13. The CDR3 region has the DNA TGTGCCATCAGTGAGTCTTTCGGACAGGGGGCAAAAGAGGGTGAAGCTTTCTTT. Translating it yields CAISESFGQGAKEGEAFF.

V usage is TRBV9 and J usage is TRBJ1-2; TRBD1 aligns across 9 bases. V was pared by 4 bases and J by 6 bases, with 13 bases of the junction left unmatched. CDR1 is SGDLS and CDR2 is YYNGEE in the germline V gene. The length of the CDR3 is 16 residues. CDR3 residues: CASSKSNYGDRDGYTF. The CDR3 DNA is TGTGCCAGCAGCAAATCCAACTATGGGGACAGGGATGGCTACACCTTC.

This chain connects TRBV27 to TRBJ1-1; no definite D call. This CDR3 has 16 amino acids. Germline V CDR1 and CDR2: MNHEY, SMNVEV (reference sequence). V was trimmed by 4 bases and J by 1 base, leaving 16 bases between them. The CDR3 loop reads CASSSFASRGNTEAFF. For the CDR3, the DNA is TGTGCCAGCAGTTCGTTTGCCTCCCGAGGGAACACTGAAGCTTTCTTT.

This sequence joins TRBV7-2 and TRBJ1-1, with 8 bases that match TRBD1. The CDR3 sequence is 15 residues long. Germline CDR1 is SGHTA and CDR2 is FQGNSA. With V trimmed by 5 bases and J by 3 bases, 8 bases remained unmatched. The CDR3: CASSGRGQVYTEAFF. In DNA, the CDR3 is TGTGCCAGCAGCGGTAGGGGACAGGTATACACTGAAGCTTTCTTT.